Listed below are T cell receptor beta chains from one sample, sequenced in a study of T-cell reconstitution after alpha-beta-depleted transplantation in children. Each CDR3 protein is one row after TCRdb ran MiXCR on the PCR reads. The profile shows almost 500,000 distinct CDR3 sequences, approximately 10% of them singletons. The sample here was PBMCs, taken before TCRalphabeta/CD19-depleted stem cell transplant. These receptors originate from a child aged 2-15 years with inherited bone marrow failure, due to receive a stem cell transplant. Each CDR3 is given with its conserved first and last residue. The order of the fields is J gene, V gene, CDR3 protein.

TRBJ2-7,TRBV4-3,CASSQDPTDSYEQYF
TRBJ1-1,TRBV12-5,CASGLDRGEAFF
TRBJ1-2,TRBV10-3,CAISESWGTLYGYTF
TRBJ2-7,TRBV5-1,CASSLVGGAYAQYF
TRBJ2-7,TRBV28,CASSPLRGYEQYF
TRBJ2-7,TRBV7-9,CASSSPGRRVEQYF
TRBJ2-3,TRBV4-3,CASSPRSGLFTDTQYF
TRBJ2-1,TRBV20-1,CSAVLAGGPREQFF
TRBJ2-2,TRBV29-1,CSVALAANTGELFF
TRBJ2-3,TRBV20-1,CSASSGTSGRVNTDTQYF
TRBJ2-1,TRBV7-9,CASSQGLAGPRNNEQFF
TRBJ2-7,TRBV15,CATSRDGGISYEQYF
TRBJ2-1,TRBV12-3/TRBV12-4,CASNLLAGDNEQFF
TRBJ2-2,TRBV20-1,CSAGTRRDATGELFF
TRBJ2-3,TRBV2,CAFCFIPRMGQGRADTQYF
TRBJ1-5,TRBV23-1,CASSQDRAPYSNQPQHF
TRBJ2-2,TRBV4-3,CASSQDAPTGELFF
TRBJ2-4,TRBV28,CASSLLLSGRVRPNIQYF
TRBJ1-2,TRBV7-9,CASSFALATPGGYTF
TRBJ1-1,TRBV20-1,CSSHPLNTEAFF
TRBJ2-4,TRBV28,CASSLPGQIIQYF
TRBJ2-5,TRBV13,CASSLGRLGRLETQYF
TRBJ2-7,TRBV4-2,CASSQDIQLAGLYEQYF
TRBJ2-2,TRBV7-9,CASSLGARSGELFF
TRBJ1-2,TRBV5-5,CASSFYPGGAGGYTF
TRBJ2-3,TRBV12-3/TRBV12-4,CASRESYTDTQYF
TRBJ1-1,TRBV19,CASSPRQAGTEAFF
TRBJ2-2,TRBV7-8,CASSLVGGHTGELFF
TRBJ2-7,TRBV4-1,CASSQFLRAGGSYEQYF
TRBJ2-7,TRBV4-3,CASSQEIHGKQYF
TRBJ2-3,TRBV7-2,CASSERPGTDTQYF
TRBJ2-7,TRBV20-1,CSASGASSYEQYF
TRBJ1-2,TRBV4-1,CASSQRTGGYGYTF
TRBJ2-7,TRBV30,CAWSTLAYEQYF
TRBJ2-7,TRBV4-3,CASSRGQGRGYYEQYF
TRBJ2-5,TRBV5-6,CASSRWPSETQYF
TRBJ2-1,TRBV5-1,CASKSLAGEYNEQFF
TRBJ2-3,TRBV7-2,CASSPAGPSTDTQYF
TRBJ1-5,TRBV20-1,CSARDPVSNQPQHF
TRBJ2-1,TRBV20-1,CSARDRASRTNEQFF
TRBJ2-1,TRBV11-1,CASSLMWVVTGARNEQFF
TRBJ2-5,TRBV19,CASSRADQETQYF
TRBJ1-1,TRBV4-2,CASSQGYLLRNTEAFF
TRBJ2-2,TRBV20-1,CSASVPGELFF
TRBJ2-3,TRBV29-1,CSVANPRPERADTQYF
TRBJ2-1,TRBV7-2,CASSPLWTSGRSSYNEQFF